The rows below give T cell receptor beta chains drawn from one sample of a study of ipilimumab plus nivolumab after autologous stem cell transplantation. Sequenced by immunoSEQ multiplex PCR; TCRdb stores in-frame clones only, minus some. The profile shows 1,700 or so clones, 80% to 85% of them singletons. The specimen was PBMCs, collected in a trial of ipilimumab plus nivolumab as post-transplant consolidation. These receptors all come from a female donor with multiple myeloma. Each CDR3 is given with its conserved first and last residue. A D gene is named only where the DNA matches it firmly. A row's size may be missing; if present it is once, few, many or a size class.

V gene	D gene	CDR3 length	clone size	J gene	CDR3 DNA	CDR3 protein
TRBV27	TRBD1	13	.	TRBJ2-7	TGTGCCAGCAGTTTCACGACAGGGCACGAGCAGTACTTC	CASSFTTGHEQYF
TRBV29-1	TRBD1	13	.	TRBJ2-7	TGCAGCGTTGAACCAGGGGGCTCCTACGAGCAGTACTTC	CSVEPGGSYEQYF
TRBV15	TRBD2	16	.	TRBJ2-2	TGTGCCACCAGCAGAGAGGGACTAGGGGGCACCGGGGAGCTGTTTTTT	CATSREGLGGTGELFF
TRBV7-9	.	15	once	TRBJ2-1	TGTGCCAGCAGCCCTAGGGGGAGTTGGGACAATGAGCAGTTCTTC	CASSPRGSWDNEQFF
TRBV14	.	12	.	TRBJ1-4	TGTGCCAGCAACCACGAGGGGGAAAAACTGTTTTTT	CASNHEGEKLFF
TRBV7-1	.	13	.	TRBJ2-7	TGTGCCAGCAGCCTAGGGTGGGGTGCTGAGCAGTACTTC	CASSLGWGAEQYF
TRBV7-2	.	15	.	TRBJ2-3	TGTGCCAGCAGCCTTGACAGGACGCGCACAGATACGCAGTATTTT	CASSLDRTRTDTQYF
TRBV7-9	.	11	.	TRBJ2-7	TGTGCCAGCAGCAATTACCACGAGCAGTACTTC	CASSNYHEQYF
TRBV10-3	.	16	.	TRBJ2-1	TGTGCCATCAGTGAGTCAGGCCTAGCACGAAACAATGAGCAGTTCTTC	CAISESGLARNNEQFF
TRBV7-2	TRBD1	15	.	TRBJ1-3	TGTGCCAGCAGCCAGGCAGGGGGTACCGGAAACACCATATATTTT	CASSQAGGTGNTIYF
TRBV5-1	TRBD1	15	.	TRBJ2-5	TGCGCCAGCAGCTGGCAGGGACAGGGAACGGAGACCCAGTACTTC	CASSWQGQGTETQYF
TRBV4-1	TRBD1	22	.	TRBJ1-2	TGCGCCAGCAGCCTCGGGGGAGGTGGACGAATTGGGGTGACAGGGTGGGGGTATGGCTACACCTTC	CASSLGGGGRIGVTGWGYGYTF
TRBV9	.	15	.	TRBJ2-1	TGTGCCAGCAGCGACGGATACAGCCGATGGGATGAGCAGTTCTTC	CASSDGYSRWDEQFF
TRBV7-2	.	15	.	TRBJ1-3	TGTGCCAGCAGCTGGTCCCAGGGATACGGAAACACCATATATTTT	CASSWSQGYGNTIYF
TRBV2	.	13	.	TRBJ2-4	TGTGCCAGCGGAATGATAGCCAAAAACATTCAGTACTTC	CASGMIAKNIQYF
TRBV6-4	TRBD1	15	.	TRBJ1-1	TGTGCCAGCAGCCTTGGACAGGGCGGGAACACTGAAGCTTTCTTT	CASSLGQGGNTEAFF
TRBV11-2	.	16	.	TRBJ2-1	TGTGCCAGCAGCTCTGGGCGGGACAAGGCCTACAATGAGCAGTTCTTC	CASSSGRDKAYNEQFF
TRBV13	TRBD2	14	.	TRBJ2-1	TGTGCCAGCAGTCCTAGCGGGAGGCCCAATGAGCAGTTCTTC	CASSPSGRPNEQFF
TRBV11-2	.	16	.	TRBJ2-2	TGTGCCAGCAGCCTGGGTGCAGGGTCGGACACCGGGGAGCTGTTTTTT	CASSLGAGSDTGELFF
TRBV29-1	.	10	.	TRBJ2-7	TGCAGCGTTGTGCAGCACGAGCAGTACTTC	CSVVQHEQYF
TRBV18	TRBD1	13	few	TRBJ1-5	TGTGCCAGCTCACCTCCCTACAGGGGGCCCCAGCATTTT	CASSPPYRGPQHF
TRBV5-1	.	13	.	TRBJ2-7	TGCGCCAGCGCGGAGACCATGTCTTACGAGCAGTACTTC	CASAETMSYEQYF
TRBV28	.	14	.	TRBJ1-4	TGTGCCAGCAGTTTATTATCTGTTAATGAAAAACTGTTTTTT	CASSLLSVNEKLFF
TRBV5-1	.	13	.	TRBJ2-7	TGCGCCAGCAGCAATCCGGATCGCCACGAGCAGTACTTC	CASSNPDRHEQYF
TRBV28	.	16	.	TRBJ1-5	TGTGCCAGCAATTTCGGGCCCCACGAAAGCAATCAGCCCCAGCATTTT	CASNFGPHESNQPQHF
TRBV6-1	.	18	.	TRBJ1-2	TGTGCCAGCAGTGATTCGTTCCAGCAAGACCCTGTTAACTATGGCTACACCTTC	CASSDSFQQDPVNYGYTF
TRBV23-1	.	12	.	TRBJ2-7	TGCGCCAGCAGTAGGGGGGACATCGTGGAGTACTTC	CASSRGDIVEYF
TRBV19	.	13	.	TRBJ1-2	TGTGCCAGTAGTGACAGAGAAAACTATGGCTACACCTTC	CASSDRENYGYTF
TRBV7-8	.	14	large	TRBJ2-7	TGTGCCAGCAGCCCAGGGACCCTAGGCTACGAGCAGTACTTC	CASSPGTLGYEQYF
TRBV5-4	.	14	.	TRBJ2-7	TGTGCCAGCAGCTACCGGGTCCCTTCCTACGAGCAGTACTTC	CASSYRVPSYEQYF
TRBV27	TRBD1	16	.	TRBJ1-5	TGTGCCAGCAGTTACATCGGGACAGGAAATTATCAGCCCCAGCATTTT	CASSYIGTGNYQPQHF
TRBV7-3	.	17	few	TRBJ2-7	TGTGCCAGCAGCTTAACTCATCTCCCAGGAGGGAGCTACGAGCAGTACTTC	CASSLTHLPGGSYEQYF
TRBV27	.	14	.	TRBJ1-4	TGTGCCAGCAACCCACAGGCCGCTAATGAAAAACTGTTTTTT	CASNPQAANEKLFF
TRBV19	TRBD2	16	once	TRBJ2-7	TGTGCCAGTAGTCTCGGGGAAGCGGGAGGGCCCTACGAGCAGTACTTC	CASSLGEAGGPYEQYF
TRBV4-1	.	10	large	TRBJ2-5	TGCGCCAGCAGCCAGGGGGACTTATACTTC	CASSQGDLYF
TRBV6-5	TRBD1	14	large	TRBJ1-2	TGTGCCAGCACCAGACAGGGTGGCACCTATGGCTACACCTTC	CASTRQGGTYGYTF
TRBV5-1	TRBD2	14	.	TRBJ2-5	TGCGCCAGCAGCTTTGCGGGAGTTGTTGAGACCCAGTACTTC	CASSFAGVVETQYF
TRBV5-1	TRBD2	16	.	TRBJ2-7	TGCGCCAGCAGCTTGGACGCCTTTGGCGGGAGCTACGAGCAGTACTTC	CASSLDAFGGSYEQYF
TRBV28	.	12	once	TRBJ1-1	TGTGCCAGCAGTTTAGAGGCCACTGAAGCTTTCTTT	CASSLEATEAFF
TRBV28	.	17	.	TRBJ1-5	TGTGCCAGCAGTACACAACGGAGGGGGGCTGGCAATCAGCCCCAGCATTTT	CASSTQRRGAGNQPQHF
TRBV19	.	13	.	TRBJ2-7	TGTGCCAGTAGTGTGACAATGGAATACGAGCAGTACTTC	CASSVTMEYEQYF
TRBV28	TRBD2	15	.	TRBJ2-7	TGTGCCAGCACCTATCTAGCGGGAGATCGGATCGAGCAGTACTTC	CASTYLAGDRIEQYF
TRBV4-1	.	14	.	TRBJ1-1	TGCGCCAGCAGCCAAAAGACGCAGAACACTGAAGCTTTCTTT	CASSQKTQNTEAFF
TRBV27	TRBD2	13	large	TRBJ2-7	TGTGCCAGCAGTTTGGGACTACCGTACGAGCAGTACTTC	CASSLGLPYEQYF
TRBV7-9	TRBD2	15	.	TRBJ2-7	TGTGCCAGCAGCTTAGTCGGGAGGCAACCCTACGAGCAGTACTTC	CASSLVGRQPYEQYF
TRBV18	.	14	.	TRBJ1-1	TGTGCCAGCTCATCCGAAACAGGGAACACTGAAGCTTTCTTT	CASSSETGNTEAFF